These 11 T cell receptor beta chains were all obtained from the same sample, sequenced in a study of CD8 T cells in ankylosing spondylitis (dated by TCRdb to about 2017). The method was 5' RACE. The data were produced on an Illumina HiSeq 2500. TCRdb redid the processing of the public reads, applying fastp at Q25 and MiXCR, and retained in-frame beta chains. Each record represents a unique CDR3 protein, reported with the most common genes and DNA among its rows. This sample holds around 300,000 distinct CDR3 sequences; roughly 20% were observed only once. Roughly 4% of the sample belongs to the ten largest clones. The sample consisted of blood, either unsorted or a sorted T cell fraction (not recorded which). All receptors derive from a female donor with ankylosing spondylitis or in good health (not recorded which).

This clonotype has a handful of counts. The rearrangement uses TRBV24-1 and TRBJ2-1; the match to TRBD2 covers 10 bases. This CDR3 spans 16 amino acids. Germline lookup yields CDR1 KGHDR and CDR2 SFDVKD. Germline trimming cut 1 base from V and 4 bases from J; bases unmatched to any gene: 3. For the CDR3, the DNA is TGTGCCACCAGTGATTTCGGGACTAGCGAATACAATGAGCAGTTCTTC. Residues: CATSDFGTSEYNEQFF.

In its sample, this clonotype was seen a few times. The V gene is TRBV20-1, the J gene TRBJ2-1; 7 bases agree with TRBD2. Germline trimming cut 4 bases from V and 2 bases from J; bases unmatched to any gene: 5. The germline V gene encodes CDR1 DFQATT and CDR2 SNEGSKA (reference sequence). The CDR3 runs to 14 residues. In DNA, the CDR3 is TGCAGTGCTATTTCGCGGGAGCCCTACAATGAGCAGTTCTTC. Encoded protein: CSAISREPYNEQFF.

In this sample, this clonotype turned up a few times. J is TRBJ1-1 and V is TRBV5-1; D is unclear. Trimming removed 4 bases from V and 7 bases from J, with 17 bases in between. CDR3 length: 14 amino acids. Per germline, CDR1 SGHRS and CDR2 YFSETQ. For the CDR3, the DNA is TGCGCCAGCAGCCCCGGGGAGGGAAGGAGTGAAGCTTTCTTT. It is translated as CASSPGEGRSEAFF.

This clonotype showed up just a few times. This chain uses TRBV6-1 with TRBJ2-6; D is unresolved. This CDR3 contains 13 residues. The V and J ends lost 10 bases and 0 bases respectively, with 7 bases between them. Germline V gene sequence: CDR1 MNHNS, CDR2 SASEGT. The CDR3 DNA sequence: TGTGCCACCCACAGCTCTGGGGCCAACGTCCTGACTTTC. Protein: CATHSSGANVLTF.

There are many counts of this clonotype. This chain uses TRBV10-3 with TRBJ2-7, with a tentative D call TRBD1 (7 bases). This CDR3 is 15 amino acids long. Trimming took off 2 bases at V and 1 base at J, with 12 bases between the two ends. The germline CDR1 and CDR2 sequences are ENHRY and SYGVKD. The DNA of the CDR3 is TGTGCCATCAGTGAGGAGTCAGGGGGGTCCTACGAGCAGTACTTC. Amino acids: CAISEESGGSYEQYF.

A note on this clonotype: This may arise from a read error, as a much more abundant clone is one base away. The rearrangement joins TRBV20-1 to TRBJ2-2, with D possibly matching TRBD1 (5 bases). There are 16 residues in the CDR3. Per the germline V gene, CDR1 is DFQATT and CDR2 is SNEGSKA (reference sequence). CDR3 DNA sequence: TGCTGTGCTAGAGCCTCATATCAGGGATCAGCCGGGGAGCTGTTTTTT. It specifies CCARASYQGSAGELFF.

This sequence joins TRBV3-1 and TRBJ2-1, with TRBD2 matching 14 bases. The CDR3 totals 16 residues. V shed 5 bases and J 8 bases; nucleotides not matched to a gene: 8. CDR1 and CDR2 from the germline V gene are LGHDT and YNNKEL (reference sequence). CDR3 DNA: TGTGCCAGCAGCTACAGACTAGCGGGAGGGGGCGATGAGCAGTTCTTC. Translation gives CASSYRLAGGGDEQFF.

This clonotype was found a few times. V usage is TRBV20-1 and J usage is TRBJ1-5; D gene unclear. CDR1 and CDR2 from the germline V gene are DFQATT and SNEGSKA (reference sequence). This CDR3 region has 14 residues. The germline V and J ends were trimmed by 5 bases and 5 bases, with 16 bases remaining between them. In nucleotides, the CDR3 is TGCAGTGCTTACCCCCCAGATAAGCATCAGCCCCAGCATTTT. Encoded protein: CSAYPPDKHQPQHF.

Ten or more counts support this clonotype. The V call is TRBV7-2, the J call TRBJ1-4; no clear D gene. This CDR3 comprises 14 residues. V dropped 1 base and J dropped 9 bases, with 12 bases sitting between them. The germline V gene encodes CDR1 SGHTA and CDR2 FQGNSA. The chain's CDR3 is CASSLGQEMQKLFF. The CDR3 nucleotides read TGTGCCAGCAGCTTAGGACAAGAAATGCAAAAACTGTTTTTT.

The chain links TRBV6-1 to TRBJ2-1; TRBD2 aligns across 13 bases. J lost 7 bases, V lost 6 bases, and 18 bases had no gene match. The CDR3 loop spans 19 amino acids. Germline CDR1 is MNHNS and CDR2 is SASEGT. The CDR3: CASRPPGLAGRGRRNEQFF. CDR3 bases: TGTGCCAGCAGACCCCCGGGACTAGCGGGAAGAGGTCGCAGGAATGAGCAGTTCTTC.

The chain is built from TRBV18 and TRBJ1-1, with D hard to call. This CDR3 spans 15 amino acids. Germline CDR1 and CDR2: KGHSH and LQKENI. Trimming took 5 bases from V and 4 from J, leaving 17 bases between them. DNA of the CDR3: TGTGCCAGCTCAACAACCCGGGTCCAGAGCACTGAAGCTTTCTTT. It yields the protein CASSTTRVQSTEAFF.